The 9 T cell receptor beta chains given below trace back to one sample, sequenced in a study of cytomegalovirus exposure and HLA in healthy donors. The study ran its PCR with 60 Vbeta and 13 Jbeta primers. TCRdb's copy holds only in-frame clones and misses some; the assay was immunoSEQ multiplex PCR. The data hold about 150,000 clones, with 74% observed a single time. Sequencing input: PBMCs. Receptors originate from a man aged 25-45 years in good health and CMV-seronegative.

The chain couples TRBV5-4 to TRBJ2-2, with 12 nucleotides matching TRBD1. V trimming: 4 bases; J trimming: 6 bases; junction bases outside the gene matches: 4. Germline V gene lookup returns CDR1 SGHNT and CDR2 YYREEE (reference sequence). The CDR3 is 15 amino acids. CDR3 coding DNA: TGTGCCAGCAGCGGGGACAGGGGGCTATCCGGGGAGCTGTTTTTT. Protein: CASSGDRGLSGELFF.

The chain links TRBV27 to TRBJ2-7; D might be TRBD1 (6 bases). V lost 5 bases and J lost 2, with 10 bases in between. This CDR3 has 13 amino acids. Germline-derived CDR1 and CDR2 are MNHEY and SMNVEV (reference sequence). CDR3 loop: CASSNRVPYEQYF. CDR3 bases: TGTGCCAGCAGTAACAGGGTTCCCTACGAGCAGTACTTC.

The chain has TRBV7-3 and TRBJ2-1; TRBD1 matches 8 bases. V shed 7 bases and J 5 bases; nucleotides not matched to a gene: 4. Germline-derived CDR1 and CDR2 are SGHTA and FQGTGA. This CDR3 is 13 amino acids long. The CDR3 here is CASNTGQDNEQFF. The CDR3 nucleotides are TGTGCCAGCAACACGGGACAGGACAATGAGCAGTTCTTC.

The chain is built from TRBV5-1 and TRBJ2-3, with a possible D match to TRBD1 (6 bases). V lost 4 bases, J lost 2 bases, and 14 bases lay in between. The CDR3 is made up of 15 amino acids. Germline CDR1 is SGHRS and CDR2 is YFSETQ. CDR3 sequence: CASSAGDKNTDTQYF. The CDR3 nucleotides read TGCGCCAGCAGCGCCGGGGACAAAAACACAGATACGCAGTATTTT.

This clone showed up just once. At one end, the junction sequence differs from germline, possibly due to a read error. The chain carries TRBV4-2 and TRBJ2-3, with a weak D call TRBD2 (6 bases). Germline V gives CDR1 LGHNA, CDR2 YNFKEQ. This CDR3 has 16 amino acids. The CDR3 here is CASSEELGGGTDTQYF. For the CDR3, the DNA is TGTGCCAGCAGCGAAGAACTCGGCGGGGGCACAGATACGCAGTATTTT.

The rearrangement joins TRBV5-3 to TRBJ2-1; 9 positions agree with TRBD2. TRBV5-3 is assigned to the ORF class and has an uncertain function. The CDR3 totals 16 residues. Trimming at V came to 3 bases and at J to 5 bases, leaving 9 bases not matched to a gene. The CDR3 protein is CARSSNSGGSHNEQFF. For the CDR3, the DNA is TGTGCCAGAAGCTCAAATAGCGGGGGTTCACACAATGAGCAGTTCTTC.

The gene calls are TRBV19 and TRBJ2-1; 8 bases match TRBD2. The V gene's germline CDR1 is LNHDA and CDR2 SQIVND (reference sequence). V gave up 1 base and J gave up 8 bases; unmatched junction bases: 10. The CDR3 runs to 16 residues. The CDR3 loop is CASSIGIRSGGYEQFF. CDR3 nucleotide sequence: TGTGCCAGTAGTATAGGAATCAGGAGCGGGGGTTATGAGCAGTTCTTC. The entire variable domain, with the rest obtained from reference TRBV19 and TRBJ2-1, is as follows: DGGITQSPKYLFRKEGQNVTLSCEQNLNHDAMYWYRQDPGQGLRLIYYSQIVNDFQKGDIAEGYSVSREKKESFPLTVTSAQKNPTAFYLCASSIGIRSGGYEQFFGPGTRLTVL.

The rearrangement joins TRBV19 to TRBJ2-1; 7 bases are a match to TRBD2. The CDR3 is 15 residues long. The germline CDR1 and CDR2 sequences are LNHDA and SQIVND (reference sequence). The trim removed 0 bases at V and 9 bases at J, leaving 8 bases unmatched. CDR3 DNA: TGTGCCAGTAGTATAGAGACCGGGACTACAAGTGAGCAGTTCTTC. Amino acid sequence: CASSIETGTTSEQFF.

This clone was detected only once. DNA for the CDR3: TGTGCCAGCAGCCCCCTTGGGGACTATCAGCCCCAGCATTTT. This translates into CASSPLGDYQPQHF. The chain links TRBV5-5 to TRBJ1-5, with D possibly matching TRBD1 (5 bases). The CDR3 loop spans 14 amino acids. Trimming removed 4 bases at V and 5 bases at J, with 13 bases between. Germline-derived CDR1 and CDR2 are SGHKS and YYEKEE (reference sequence).